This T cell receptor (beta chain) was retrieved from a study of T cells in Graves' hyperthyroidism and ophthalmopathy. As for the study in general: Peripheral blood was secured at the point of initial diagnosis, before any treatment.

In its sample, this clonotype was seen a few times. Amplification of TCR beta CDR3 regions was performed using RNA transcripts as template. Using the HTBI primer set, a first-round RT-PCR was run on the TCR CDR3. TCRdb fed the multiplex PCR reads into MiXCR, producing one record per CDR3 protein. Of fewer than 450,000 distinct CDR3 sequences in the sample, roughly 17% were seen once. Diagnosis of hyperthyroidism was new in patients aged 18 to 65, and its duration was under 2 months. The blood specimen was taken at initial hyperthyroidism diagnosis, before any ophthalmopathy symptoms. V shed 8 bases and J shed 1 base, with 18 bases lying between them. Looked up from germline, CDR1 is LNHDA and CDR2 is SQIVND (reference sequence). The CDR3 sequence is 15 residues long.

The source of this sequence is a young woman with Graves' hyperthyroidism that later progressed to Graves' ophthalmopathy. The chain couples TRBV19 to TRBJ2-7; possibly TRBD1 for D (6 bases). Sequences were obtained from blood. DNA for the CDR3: TGTGCCAGTTCCCTTGCGGACAGCTTATCCTACGAGCAGTACTTC. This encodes CASSLADSLSYEQYF.